The rows below give T cell receptor beta chains drawn from one sample of a study of blood T cell repertoires in COVID-19. Assay: immunoSEQ multiplex PCR; the TCRdb copy retains only in-frame clones and omits some. The sample carries about 210,000 clones, 80% to 90% recorded once. Sequenced: PBMCs or T cells enriched from blood (not recorded which). The receptors derive from a woman aged 40 to 50 with acute COVID-19. Each CDR3 is given with its conserved first and last residue. Each record gives: J gene, clone size, D gene, V gene, CDR3 DNA, CDR3 protein. A D gene is named only where the DNA matches it firmly. A row's size may be missing; if present it is once, few, many or a size class.

TRBJ2-2 | . | TRBD2 | TRBV27 | TGTGCCAGCAGTTCAAGGACTAGAGGCACCGGGGAGCTGTTTTTT | CASSSRTRGTGELFF
TRBJ1-3 | . | . | TRBV5-5 | TGTGCCAGCAGCTTGGACGCGGGGTTAGGAAACACCATATATTTT | CASSLDAGLGNTIYF
TRBJ2-7 | . | . | TRBV7-9 | TGTGCCAGCAGTCCTTCGACAGGACTTTCATACGAGCAGTACTTC | CASSPSTGLSYEQYF
TRBJ2-1 | . | TRBD2 | TRBV7-2 | TGTGCCAGCACCTCGGGACTAGCGGGTTTCTACAATGAGCAGTTCTTC | CASTSGLAGFYNEQFF
TRBJ1-1 | . | TRBD1 | TRBV24-1 | TGTGCCACCAGGGGCCGAGGGACAGCGAACACTGAAGCTTTCTTT | CATRGRGTANTEAFF
TRBJ2-3 | . | . | TRBV6-2/TRBV6-3 | TGTGCCAGCAGTTACTTGGCCAGCGGCACAGATACGCAGTATTTT | CASSYLASGTDTQYF
TRBJ1-6 | . | TRBD1 | TRBV19 | TGTGCCAGTAGTAGCCTCGGGACAGTCCGTCCCCTCCACTTT | CASSSLGTVRPLHF
TRBJ2-5 | . | . | TRBV28 | TGTGCCAGCAGTTCAGATCAGGGAAACCAAGAGACCCAGTACTTC | CASSSDQGNQETQYF
TRBJ1-2 | . | . | TRBV19 | TGTGCCAGTACGACAGGTGGTTATGGCTACACCTTC | CASTTGGYGYTF
TRBJ2-7 | . | TRBD1 | TRBV28 | TGTGCCAGCAGTCTTACCGGGACAGGGGTTTACGAGCAGTACTTC | CASSLTGTGVYEQYF
TRBJ2-1 | . | TRBD2 | TRBV11-3 | TGTGCCAGCAGCTTCGAGCGGGAATACTACAATGAGCAGTTCTTC | CASSFEREYYNEQFF
TRBJ1-1 | . | . | TRBV19 | TGTGCCAGTAACCCCTTTTGGCAGGGAGCGGGAGCTTTCTTT | CASNPFWQGAGAFF
TRBJ2-1 | . | . | TRBV11-2 | TGTGCCAGCAGGACGGACAGTTACAATGAGCAGTTCTTC | CASRTDSYNEQFF
TRBJ2-3 | . | TRBD2 | TRBV7-3 | TGTGCCAGCAGCCCCACCCCTAGCGGGGGAGGTACGCAGTATTTT | CASSPTPSGGGTQYF
TRBJ2-1 | few | TRBD2 | TRBV7-9 | TGTGCCAGCAGCTTGGGACTAGCGGGAGGTAACAATGAGCAGTTCTTC | CASSLGLAGGNNEQFF
TRBJ2-1 | . | TRBD2 | TRBV30 | TGTGCCTGGAGTATACTAGCGGGAGGGGGGTTCTTC | CAWSILAGGGFF
TRBJ2-4 | . | . | TRBV7-8 | TGTGCCAGCAGCTTAGGGTTAGTGTGGAGGGATCCGGCCAAAAACATTCAGTACTTC | CASSLGLVWRDPAKNIQYF
TRBJ2-2 | . | TRBD2 | TRBV5-1 | TGCGCCAGCAGCCAGGGGACTAGCGGCGGGGAGCTGTTTTTT | CASSQGTSGGELFF
TRBJ1-1 | . | . | TRBV9 | TGTGCCAGCAGCGCACCGAGGGGACAAAGGGACACTGAAGCTTTCTTT | CASSAPRGQRDTEAFF
TRBJ1-1 | . | . | TRBV18 | TGTGCCAGCTCACCACCCAGGGCAGCTGACACTGAAGCTTTCTTT | CASSPPRAADTEAFF
TRBJ2-2 | . | . | TRBV18 | TGTGCCAGCTCACCAGACGGGTTTACCGGGGAGCTGTTTTTT | CASSPDGFTGELFF
TRBJ1-1 | . | . | TRBV5-4 | TGTGCCAGCAGCTTATCAGAGAACACTGAAGCTTTCTTT | CASSLSENTEAFF
TRBJ1-6 | . | TRBD1 | TRBV28 | TGTGCCAGCAGTACAGGGACAGGGGGGGACGGAACCCTCCACTTT | CASSTGTGGDGTLHF
TRBJ1-3 | . | . | TRBV2 | TGTGCCAGCAGTGCCCGCGGGCCGCGCTCTGGAAACACCATATATTTT | CASSARGPRSGNTIYF
TRBJ1-2 | . | TRBD1 | TRBV29-1 | TGCAGCGTTGAAGGACAGGGTAGGTCCTACACCTTC | CSVEGQGRSYTF
TRBJ1-5 | . | . | TRBV7-2 | TGTGCCAGCAGCTTAGAGGGGAGGGGAAATCAGCCCCAGCATTTT | CASSLEGRGNQPQHF
TRBJ1-5 | . | . | TRBV28 | TGTGCCAGCAGTTTTTCTACGGGTAATCAGCCCCAGCATTTT | CASSFSTGNQPQHF
TRBJ2-3 | . | . | TRBV28 | TGTGCCAGCAGTCGCTACGCGTCGGATACGCAGTATTTT | CASSRYASDTQYF
TRBJ2-1 | . | TRBD2 | TRBV10-2 | TGCGCCAGCAGTGATATAGCGGGAGGGCTTGCGTCCTACAATGAGCAGTTCTTC | CASSDIAGGLASYNEQFF
TRBJ2-7 | . | . | TRBV11-2 | TGTGCCAGCAGCTTAGGGCCCCGTTACGAGCAGTACTTC | CASSLGPRYEQYF
TRBJ2-7 | . | . | TRBV29-1 | TGCAGCGTTGAAGTGAACGGAGTTTACGAGCAGTACTTC | CSVEVNGVYEQYF
TRBJ2-1 | . | TRBD2 | TRBV7-3 | TGTGCCAGCAGCACCTCACTAGCGAGACCCTACAATGAGCAGTTCTTC | CASSTSLARPYNEQFF
TRBJ2-7 | . | . | TRBV18 | TGTGCCAGCTCACCACCGTCTCGCGAGACCTACGAGCAGTACTTC | CASSPPSRETYEQYF
TRBJ2-2 | . | . | TRBV15 | TGTGCCACCAGCAGAGATGTGGGGGGAGGGGAGCTGTTTTTT | CATSRDVGGGELFF
TRBJ2-3 | . | TRBD2 | TRBV18 | TGTGCCAGCTCACCCCCCCCTCGGGGGGGTCCAGATACGCAGTATTTT | CASSPPPRGGPDTQYF
TRBJ2-5 | . | TRBD1 | TRBV2 | TGTGCCAGCCAAAGAGACAGGGCTGTCGGAGAGACCCAGTACTTC | CASQRDRAVGETQYF
TRBJ2-1 | . | . | TRBV2 | TGTGCCAGCAGCGGGAATTTGGGTGGTGAGCAGTTCTTC | CASSGNLGGEQFF
TRBJ2-1 | once | TRBD2 | TRBV19 | TGTGCCAGTAGTATAGCGGGCCTAGCGGCCCACAATGAGCAGTTCTTC | CASSIAGLAAHNEQFF
TRBJ2-3 | few | TRBD1 | TRBV24-1 | TGTGCCACCAGTGACCCCCGGACAGGAACCATCACAGATACGCAGTATTTT | CATSDPRTGTITDTQYF
TRBJ1-5 | . | . | TRBV19 | TGTGCCAGTAAGCAACTTTATAGCAATCAGCCCCAGCATTTT | CASKQLYSNQPQHF
TRBJ1-5 | . | TRBD1 | TRBV4-3 | TGCGCCAGCAGCCAGGGGACAGTGGGCAATCAGCCCCAGCATTTT | CASSQGTVGNQPQHF
TRBJ1-1 | . | . | TRBV9 | TGTGCCAGCAGCGGGACACTTGAGAACACTGAAGCTTTCTTT | CASSGTLENTEAFF
TRBJ2-2 | . | . | TRBV24-1 | TGTGCCACCAGAGGGGGAAGTCACACCGGGGAGCTGTTTTTT | CATRGGSHTGELFF
TRBJ2-7 | . | TRBD1 | TRBV11-2 | TGTGCCAGCAGCCACCCCACAGGGGGCTACGAGCAGTACTTC | CASSHPTGGYEQYF
TRBJ1-2 | . | . | TRBV23-1 | TGCGCCAGCAGCCCCCCGGGGAGGGGGGGCCTAGGGTATGGCTACACCTTC | CASSPPGRGGLGYGYTF
TRBJ2-7 | . | TRBD2 | TRBV29-1 | TGCAGCGCCATACTAGCGGGGGCCTACGAGCAGTACTTC | CSAILAGAYEQYF